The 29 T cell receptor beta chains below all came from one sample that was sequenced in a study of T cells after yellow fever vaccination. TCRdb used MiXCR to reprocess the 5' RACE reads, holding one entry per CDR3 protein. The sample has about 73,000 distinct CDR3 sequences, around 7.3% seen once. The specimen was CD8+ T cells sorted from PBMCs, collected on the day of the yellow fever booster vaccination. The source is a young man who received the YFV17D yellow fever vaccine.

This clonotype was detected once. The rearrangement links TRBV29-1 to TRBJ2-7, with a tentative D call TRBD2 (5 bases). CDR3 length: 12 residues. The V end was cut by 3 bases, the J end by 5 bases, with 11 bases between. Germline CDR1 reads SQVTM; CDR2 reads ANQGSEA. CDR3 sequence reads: CSVDRGRDEQYF. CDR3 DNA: TGCAGCGTTGACCGGGGTCGAGACGAGCAGTACTTC.

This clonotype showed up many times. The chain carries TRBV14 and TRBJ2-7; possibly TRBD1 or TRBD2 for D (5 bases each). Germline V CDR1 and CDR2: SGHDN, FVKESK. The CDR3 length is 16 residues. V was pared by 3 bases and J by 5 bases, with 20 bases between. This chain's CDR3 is CASSHFYGTSDDEQYF. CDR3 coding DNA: TGTGCCAGCAGCCACTTCTACGGGACCTCTGACGACGAGCAGTACTTC.

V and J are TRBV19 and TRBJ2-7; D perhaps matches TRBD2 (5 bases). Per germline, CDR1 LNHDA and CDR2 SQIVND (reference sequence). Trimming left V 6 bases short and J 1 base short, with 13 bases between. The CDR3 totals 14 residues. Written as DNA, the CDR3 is TGTGCCAGTAGCACTAGTGCGATTTCCTACGAGCAGTACTTC. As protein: CASSTSAISYEQYF.

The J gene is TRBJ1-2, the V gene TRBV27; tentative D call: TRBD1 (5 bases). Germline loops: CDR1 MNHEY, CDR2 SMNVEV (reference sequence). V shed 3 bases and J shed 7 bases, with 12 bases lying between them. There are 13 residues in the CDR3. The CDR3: CASSLGRLSGYTF. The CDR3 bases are TGTGCCAGCAGTTTGGGACGATTAAGTGGCTACACCTTC.

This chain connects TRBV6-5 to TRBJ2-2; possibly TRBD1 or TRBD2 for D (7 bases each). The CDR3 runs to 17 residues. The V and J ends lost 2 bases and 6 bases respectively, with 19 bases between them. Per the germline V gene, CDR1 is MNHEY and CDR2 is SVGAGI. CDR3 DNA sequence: TGTGCCAGCAGTTACGACCCAGGGGGAGGGCCCGCCGGGGAGCTGTTTTTT. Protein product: CASSYDPGGGPAGELFF.

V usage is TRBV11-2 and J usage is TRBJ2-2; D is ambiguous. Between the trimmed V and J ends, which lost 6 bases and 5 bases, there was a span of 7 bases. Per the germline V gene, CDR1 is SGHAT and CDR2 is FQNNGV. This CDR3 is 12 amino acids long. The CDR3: CASSLITGELFF. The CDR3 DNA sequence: TGTGCCAGCAGTTTGATAACCGGGGAGCTGTTTTTT.

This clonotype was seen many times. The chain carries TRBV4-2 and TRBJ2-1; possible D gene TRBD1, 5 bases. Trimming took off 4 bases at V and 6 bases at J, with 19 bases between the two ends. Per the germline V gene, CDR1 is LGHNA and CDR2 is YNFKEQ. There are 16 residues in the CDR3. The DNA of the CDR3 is TGTGCCAGCAGCCCCTTGGACACCTCCATTCCCAATGAGCAGTTCTTC. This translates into CASSPLDTSIPNEQFF.

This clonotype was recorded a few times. CDR3 in amino acids: CASKRTSGDNEQFF. CDR3 coding DNA: TGTGCCAGCAAGCGGACTAGCGGGGACAATGAGCAGTTCTTC. The rearrangement joins TRBV9 to TRBJ2-1, with 12 bases matching TRBD2. Trimming took 6 bases from V and 5 from J; bases not matched to a gene: 3. The CDR3 contains 14 residues. CDR1 SGDLS and CDR2 YYNGEE come from the germline V gene.

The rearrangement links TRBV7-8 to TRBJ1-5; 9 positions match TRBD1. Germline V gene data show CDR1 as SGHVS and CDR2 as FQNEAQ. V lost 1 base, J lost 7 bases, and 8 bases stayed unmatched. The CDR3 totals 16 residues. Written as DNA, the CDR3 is TGTGCCAGCAGCTTAGGGACAGGGGCGGGAGAACAGCCCCAGCATTTT. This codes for CASSLGTGAGEQPQHF.

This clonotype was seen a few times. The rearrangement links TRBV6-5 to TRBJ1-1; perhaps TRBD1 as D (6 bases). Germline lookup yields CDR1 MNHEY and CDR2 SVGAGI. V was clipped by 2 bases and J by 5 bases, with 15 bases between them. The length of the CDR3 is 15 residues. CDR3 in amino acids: CASSYPGGGPTEAFF. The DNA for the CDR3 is TGTGCCAGCAGTTACCCGGGGGGGGGGCCGACTGAAGCTTTCTTT.

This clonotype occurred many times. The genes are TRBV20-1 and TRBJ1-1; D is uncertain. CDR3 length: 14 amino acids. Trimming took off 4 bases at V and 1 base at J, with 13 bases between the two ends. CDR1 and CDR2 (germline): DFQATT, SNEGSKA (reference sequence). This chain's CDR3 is CSATLVEKNTEAFF. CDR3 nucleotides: TGCAGTGCTACACTCGTCGAGAAGAACACTGAAGCTTTCTTT.

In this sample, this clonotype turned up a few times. CDR3 residues: CASSQGGPGELFF. The CDR3 DNA sequence: TGTGCCAGCAGCCAGGGCGGGCCCGGGGAGCTGTTTTTT. This chain links TRBV3-1 with TRBJ2-2; the D gene is possibly TRBD2 (5 bases). Germline CDR1 and CDR2: LGHDT and YNNKEL (reference sequence). The V and J ends lost 3 bases and 6 bases respectively, with 8 bases between them. The CDR3 length is 13 residues.

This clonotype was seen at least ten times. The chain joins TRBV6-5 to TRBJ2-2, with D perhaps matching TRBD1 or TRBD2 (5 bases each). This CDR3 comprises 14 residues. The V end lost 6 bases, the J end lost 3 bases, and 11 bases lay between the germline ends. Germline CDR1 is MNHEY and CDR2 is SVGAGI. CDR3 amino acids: CASRTGGYTGELFF. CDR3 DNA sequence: TGTGCCAGCAGGACTGGGGGTTACACCGGGGAGCTGTTTTTT.

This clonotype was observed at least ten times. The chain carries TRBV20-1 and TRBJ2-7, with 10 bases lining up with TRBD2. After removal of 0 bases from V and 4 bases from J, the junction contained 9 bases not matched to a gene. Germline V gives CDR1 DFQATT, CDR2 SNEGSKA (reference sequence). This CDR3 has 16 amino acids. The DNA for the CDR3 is TGCAGTGCTAGAGATCCCAGCGGGAGGGCCGATTACGAGCAGTACTTC. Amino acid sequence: CSARDPSGRADYEQYF.

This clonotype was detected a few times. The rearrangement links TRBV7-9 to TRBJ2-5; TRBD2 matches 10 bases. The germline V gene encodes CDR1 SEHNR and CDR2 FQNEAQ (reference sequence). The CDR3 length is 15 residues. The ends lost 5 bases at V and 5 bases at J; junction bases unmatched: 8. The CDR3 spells CASSALAGREETQYF. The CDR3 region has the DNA TGTGCCAGCAGCGCACTAGCGGGAAGAGAGGAGACCCAGTACTTC.

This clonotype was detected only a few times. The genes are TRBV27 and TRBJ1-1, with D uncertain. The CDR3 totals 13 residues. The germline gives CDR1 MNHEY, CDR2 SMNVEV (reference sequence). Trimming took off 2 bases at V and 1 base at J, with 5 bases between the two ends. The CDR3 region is CASSLTENTEAFF. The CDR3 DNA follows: TGTGCCAGCAGTTTAACCGAGAACACTGAAGCTTTCTTT.

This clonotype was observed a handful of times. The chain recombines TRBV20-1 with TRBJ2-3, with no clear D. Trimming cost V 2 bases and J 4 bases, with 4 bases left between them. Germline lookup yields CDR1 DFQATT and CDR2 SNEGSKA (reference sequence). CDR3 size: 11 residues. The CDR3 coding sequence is TGCAGTGCTAGATCCCCAGATACGCAGTATTTT. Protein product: CSARSPDTQYF.

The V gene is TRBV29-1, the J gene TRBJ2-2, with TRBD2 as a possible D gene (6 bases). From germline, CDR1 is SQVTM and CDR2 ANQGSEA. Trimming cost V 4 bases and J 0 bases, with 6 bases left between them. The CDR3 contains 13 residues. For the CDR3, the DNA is TGCAGCGTTGGACTAGCGAACACCGGGGAGCTGTTTTTT. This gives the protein CSVGLANTGELFF.

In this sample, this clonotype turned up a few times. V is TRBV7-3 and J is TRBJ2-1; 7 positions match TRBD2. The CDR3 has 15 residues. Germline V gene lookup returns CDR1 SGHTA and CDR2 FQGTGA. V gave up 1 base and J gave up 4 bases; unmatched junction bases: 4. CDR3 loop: CASSLMGTTYNEQFF. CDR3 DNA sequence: TGTGCCAGCAGCTTAATGGGGACTACATACAATGAGCAGTTCTTC.

As DNA, the CDR3 is TGTGCCAGCAGTTACTGGGGGGGAAGTGGAACCGGGGAGCTGTTTTTT. Translated: CASSYWGGSGTGELFF. V gene TRBV6-5 combines with J gene TRBJ2-2, with 7 bases lining up with TRBD2. There are 16 residues in the CDR3. J lost 5 bases, V lost 1 base, and 7 bases had no gene match. Germline CDR1 and CDR2: MNHEY and SVGAGI.

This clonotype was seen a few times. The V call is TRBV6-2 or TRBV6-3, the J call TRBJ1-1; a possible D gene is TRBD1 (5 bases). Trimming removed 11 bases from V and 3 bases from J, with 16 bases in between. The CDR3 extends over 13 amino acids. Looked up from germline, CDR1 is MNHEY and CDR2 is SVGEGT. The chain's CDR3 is CASNRGEYTEAFF. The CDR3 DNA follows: TGTGCCTCCAATCGGGGGGAGTACACTGAAGCTTTCTTT.

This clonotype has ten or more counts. The CDR3 is CASSDSLTVANYGYTF. CDR3 nucleotide sequence: TGTGCCAGCAGCGATAGTCTGACGGTAGCTAACTATGGCTACACCTTC. The chain employs TRBV7-6 and TRBJ1-2; no clear D gene. V was shortened by 5 bases and J by 0 bases, with 16 bases between the two germline ends. This CDR3 spans 16 amino acids. The germline V gene has CDR1 SGHVS and CDR2 FNYEAQ.

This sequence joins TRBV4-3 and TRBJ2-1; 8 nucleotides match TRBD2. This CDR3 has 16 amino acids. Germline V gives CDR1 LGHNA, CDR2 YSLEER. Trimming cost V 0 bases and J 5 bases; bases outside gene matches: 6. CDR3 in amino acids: CASSQDFSGGHNEQFF. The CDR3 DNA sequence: TGCGCCAGCAGCCAAGATTTTTCGGGAGGGCACAATGAGCAGTTCTTC.

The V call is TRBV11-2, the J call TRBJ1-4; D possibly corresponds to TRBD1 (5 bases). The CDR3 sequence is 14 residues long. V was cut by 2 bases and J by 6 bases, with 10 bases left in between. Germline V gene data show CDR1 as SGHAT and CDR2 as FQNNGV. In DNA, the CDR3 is TGTGCCAGCAGCTTATTTAGGGGAGATGAAAAACTGTTTTTT. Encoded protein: CASSLFRGDEKLFF.

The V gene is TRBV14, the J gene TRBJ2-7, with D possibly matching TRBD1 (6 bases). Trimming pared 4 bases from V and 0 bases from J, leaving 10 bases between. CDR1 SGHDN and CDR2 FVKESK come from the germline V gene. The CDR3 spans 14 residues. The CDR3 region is CASSLGQRSYEQYF. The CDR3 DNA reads TGTGCCAGCAGCCTAGGACAGCGCTCCTACGAGCAGTACTTC. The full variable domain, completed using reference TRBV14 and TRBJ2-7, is EAGVTQFPSHSVIEKGQTVTLRCDPISGHDNLYWYRRVMGKEIKFLLHFVKESKQDESGMPNNRFLAERTGGTYSTLKVQPAELEDSGVYFCASSLGQRSYEQYFGPGTRLTVT.

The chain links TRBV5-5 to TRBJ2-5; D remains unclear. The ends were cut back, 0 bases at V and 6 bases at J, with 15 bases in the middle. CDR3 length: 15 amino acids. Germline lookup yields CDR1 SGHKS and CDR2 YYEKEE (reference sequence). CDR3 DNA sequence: TGTGCCAGCAGCTTGGCCGCGTTGGGCCAGCAGACCCAGTACTTC. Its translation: CASSLAALGQQTQYF.

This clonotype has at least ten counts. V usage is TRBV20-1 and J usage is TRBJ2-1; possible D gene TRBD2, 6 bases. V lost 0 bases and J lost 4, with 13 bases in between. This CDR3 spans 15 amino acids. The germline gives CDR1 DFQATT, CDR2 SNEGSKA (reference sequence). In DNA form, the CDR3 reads TGCAGTGCTAGAGATCTAACTAGCAATTACAATGAGCAGTTCTTC. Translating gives CSARDLTSNYNEQFF.

The CDR3 DNA reads TGTGCCAGCAGCCGAAGGCTAGCGGACAGCTCCTACAATGAGCAGTTCTTC. The encoded protein is CASSRRLADSSYNEQFF. The chain couples TRBV9 to TRBJ2-1, with a tentative D call TRBD2 (7 bases). Germline CDR1 and CDR2: SGDLS and YYNGEE. V lost 4 bases and J lost 0, with 17 bases in between. The CDR3 runs to 17 residues.

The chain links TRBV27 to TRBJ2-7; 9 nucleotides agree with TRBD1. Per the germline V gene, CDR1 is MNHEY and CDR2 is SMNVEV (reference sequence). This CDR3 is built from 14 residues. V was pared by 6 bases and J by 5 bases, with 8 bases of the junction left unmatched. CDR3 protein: CASSSGTGKNEQYF. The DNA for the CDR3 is TGTGCCAGCAGCTCCGGGACAGGGAAGAACGAGCAGTACTTC.